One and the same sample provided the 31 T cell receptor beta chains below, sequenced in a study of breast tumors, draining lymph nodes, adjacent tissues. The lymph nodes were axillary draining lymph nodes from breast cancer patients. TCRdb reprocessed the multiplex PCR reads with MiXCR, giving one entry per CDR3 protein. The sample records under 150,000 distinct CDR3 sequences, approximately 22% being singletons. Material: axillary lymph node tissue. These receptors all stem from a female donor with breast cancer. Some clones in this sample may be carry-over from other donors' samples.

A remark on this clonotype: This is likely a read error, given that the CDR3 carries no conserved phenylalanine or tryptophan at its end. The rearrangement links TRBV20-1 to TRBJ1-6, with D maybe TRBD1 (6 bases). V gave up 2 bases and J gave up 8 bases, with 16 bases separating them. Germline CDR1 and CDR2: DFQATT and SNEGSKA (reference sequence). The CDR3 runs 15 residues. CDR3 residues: CSARISRGRDSPLHS. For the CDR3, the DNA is TGCAGTGCTAGAATTTCCAGGGGACGGGATTCACCCCTCCACTCT.

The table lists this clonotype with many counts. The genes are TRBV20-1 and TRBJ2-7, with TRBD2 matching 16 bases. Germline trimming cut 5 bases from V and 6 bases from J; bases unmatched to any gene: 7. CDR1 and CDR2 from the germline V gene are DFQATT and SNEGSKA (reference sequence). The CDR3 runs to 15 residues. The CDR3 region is CSASGLAGGLVEQYF. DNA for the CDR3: TGCAGTGCTTCGGGACTAGCGGGAGGGTTGGTCGAGCAGTACTTC.

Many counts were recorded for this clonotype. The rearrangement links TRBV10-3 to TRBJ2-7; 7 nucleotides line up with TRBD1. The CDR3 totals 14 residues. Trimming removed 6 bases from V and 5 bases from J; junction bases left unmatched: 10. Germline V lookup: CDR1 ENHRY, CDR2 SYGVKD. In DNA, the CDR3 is TGTGCCATCAGGGGGGACAGTCTTATACACGAGCAGTACTTC. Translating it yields CAIRGDSLIHEQYF.

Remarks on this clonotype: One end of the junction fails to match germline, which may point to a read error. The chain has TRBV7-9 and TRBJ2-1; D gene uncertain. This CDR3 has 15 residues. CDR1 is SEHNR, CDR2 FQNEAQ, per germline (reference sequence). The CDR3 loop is CASGLDPRSYSEQFF. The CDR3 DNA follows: TGTGCCAGCGGCTTAGACCCCCGCTCCTACAGTGAGCAGTTCTTC.

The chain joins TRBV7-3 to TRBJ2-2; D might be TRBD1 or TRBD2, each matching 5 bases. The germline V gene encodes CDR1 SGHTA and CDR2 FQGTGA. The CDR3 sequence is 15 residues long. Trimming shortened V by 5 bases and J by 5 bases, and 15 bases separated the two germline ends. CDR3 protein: CASSPPGAGTGELFF. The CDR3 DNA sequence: TGTGCCAGCAGCCCCCCCGGGGCCGGAACCGGGGAGCTGTTTTTT.

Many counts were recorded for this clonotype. CDR3 residues: CASSFRDRGLRYGYTF. The CDR3 coding sequence is TGTGCCAGCAGTTTCCGGGACAGGGGGCTGAGGTATGGCTACACCTTC. V gene TRBV6-5 combines with J gene TRBJ1-2, with TRBD1 identical over 12 bases. The CDR3 is made up of 16 amino acids. V gave up 4 bases and J gave up 5 bases; unmatched junction bases: 8. Looked up from germline, CDR1 is MNHEY and CDR2 is SVGAGI.

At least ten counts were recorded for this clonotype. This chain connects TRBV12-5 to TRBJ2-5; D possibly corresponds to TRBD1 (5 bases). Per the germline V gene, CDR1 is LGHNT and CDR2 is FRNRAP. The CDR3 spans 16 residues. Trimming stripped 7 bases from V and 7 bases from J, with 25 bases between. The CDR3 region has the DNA TGTGCTAGTGCCCAAACGAGTGGGGCCTTCGGCTTGACCCAGTACTTC. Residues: CASAQTSGAFGLTQYF.

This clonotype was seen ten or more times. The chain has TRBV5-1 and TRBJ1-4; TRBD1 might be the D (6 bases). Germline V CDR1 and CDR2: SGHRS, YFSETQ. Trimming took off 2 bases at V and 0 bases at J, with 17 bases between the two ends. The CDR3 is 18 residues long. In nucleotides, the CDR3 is TGCGCCAGCAGCTTAACCGGGGGCAGCAGCTCAACTAATGAAAAACTGTTTTTT. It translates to CASSLTGGSSSTNEKLFF.

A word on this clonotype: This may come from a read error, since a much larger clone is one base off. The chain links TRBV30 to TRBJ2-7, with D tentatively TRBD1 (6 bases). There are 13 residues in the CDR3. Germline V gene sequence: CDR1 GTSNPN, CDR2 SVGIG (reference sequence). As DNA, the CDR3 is TGTGCCTGGAGACGGGACATGACCTACGAGCAGTGCTTC. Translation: CAWRRDMTYEQCF.

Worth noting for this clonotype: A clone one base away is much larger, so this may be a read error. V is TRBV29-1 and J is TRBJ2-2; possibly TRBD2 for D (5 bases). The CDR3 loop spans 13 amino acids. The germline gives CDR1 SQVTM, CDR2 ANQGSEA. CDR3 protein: CSVEDTETGELLF. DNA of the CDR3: TGCAGCGTTGAAGATACGGAGACCGGGGAGCTGCTTTTT.

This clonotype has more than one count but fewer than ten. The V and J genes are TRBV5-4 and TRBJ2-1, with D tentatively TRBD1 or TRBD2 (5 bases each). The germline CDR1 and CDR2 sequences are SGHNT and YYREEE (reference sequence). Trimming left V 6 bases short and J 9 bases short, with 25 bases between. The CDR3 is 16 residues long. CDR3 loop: CASTRAKELAYSEQFF. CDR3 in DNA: TGTGCCAGCACCAGGGCAAAGGAGCTAGCTTATAGTGAGCAGTTCTTC.

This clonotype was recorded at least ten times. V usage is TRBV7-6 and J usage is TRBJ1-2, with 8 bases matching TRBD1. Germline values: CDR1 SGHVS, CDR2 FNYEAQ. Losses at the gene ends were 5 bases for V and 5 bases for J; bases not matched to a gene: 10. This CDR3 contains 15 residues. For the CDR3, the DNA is TGTGCCAGCAGCCCGGGGACAGGCAGCGGGTATGGCTACACCTTC. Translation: CASSPGTGSGYGYTF. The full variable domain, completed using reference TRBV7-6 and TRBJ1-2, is GAGVSQSPRYKVTKRGQDVALRCDPISGHVSLYWYRQALGQGPEFLTYFNYEAQQDKSGLPNDRFSAERPEGSISTLTIQRTEQRDSAMYRCASSPGTGSGYGYTFGSGTRLTVV.

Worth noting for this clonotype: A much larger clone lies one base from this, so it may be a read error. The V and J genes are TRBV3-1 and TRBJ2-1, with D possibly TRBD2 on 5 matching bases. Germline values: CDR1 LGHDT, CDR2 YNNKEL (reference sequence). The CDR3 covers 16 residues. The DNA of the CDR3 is TGTGCCAGCAGCCCAATCTGGGAGAGCTCCTACAATGAGCAGTCCTTC. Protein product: CASSPIWESSYNEQSF.

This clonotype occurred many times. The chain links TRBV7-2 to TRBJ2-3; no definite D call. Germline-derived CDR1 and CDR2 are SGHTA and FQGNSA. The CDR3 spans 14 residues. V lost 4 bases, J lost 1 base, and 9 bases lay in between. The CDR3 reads CASSSYVRTDTQYF. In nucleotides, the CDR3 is TGTGCCAGCAGCTCCTACGTGCGCACAGATACGCAGTATTTT.

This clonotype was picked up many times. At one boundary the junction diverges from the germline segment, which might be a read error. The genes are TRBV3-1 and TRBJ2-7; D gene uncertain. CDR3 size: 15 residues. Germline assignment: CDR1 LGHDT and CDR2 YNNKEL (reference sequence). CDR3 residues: CASSKEDTGRYEQYF. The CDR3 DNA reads TGTGCCAGCAGCAAAGAAGACACTGGACGTTACGAGCAGTACTTC.

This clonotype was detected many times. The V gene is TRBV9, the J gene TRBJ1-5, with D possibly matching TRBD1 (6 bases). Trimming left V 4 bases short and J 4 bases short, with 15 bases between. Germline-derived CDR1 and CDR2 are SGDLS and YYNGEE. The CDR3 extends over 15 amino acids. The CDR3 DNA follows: TGTGCCAGCAGCCCCAGTGGACAGAGTAATCAGCCCCAGCATTTT. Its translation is CASSPSGQSNQPQHF.

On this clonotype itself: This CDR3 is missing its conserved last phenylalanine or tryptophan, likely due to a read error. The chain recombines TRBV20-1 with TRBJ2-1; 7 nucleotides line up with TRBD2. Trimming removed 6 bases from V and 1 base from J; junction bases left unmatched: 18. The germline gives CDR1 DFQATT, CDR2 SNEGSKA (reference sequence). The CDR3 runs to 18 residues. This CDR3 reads CSARMGLGGRGSYNEQFL. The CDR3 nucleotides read TGCAGTGCCCGGATGGGCCTGGGCGGGAGAGGATCCTACAATGAGCAGTTCCTC.

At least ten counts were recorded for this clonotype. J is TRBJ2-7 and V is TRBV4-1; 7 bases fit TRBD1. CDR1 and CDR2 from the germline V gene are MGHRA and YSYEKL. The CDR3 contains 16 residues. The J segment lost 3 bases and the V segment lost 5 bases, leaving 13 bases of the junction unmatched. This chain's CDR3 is CASSSETGVLNYEQYF. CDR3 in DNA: TGCGCCAGCAGCTCAGAAACAGGGGTCTTAAACTACGAGCAGTACTTC.

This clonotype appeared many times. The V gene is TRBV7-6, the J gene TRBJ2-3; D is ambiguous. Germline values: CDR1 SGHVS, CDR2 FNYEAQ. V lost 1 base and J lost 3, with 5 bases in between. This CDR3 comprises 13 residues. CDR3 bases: TGTGCCAGCAGCTTAGGCGAGACAGATACGCAGTATTTT. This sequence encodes CASSLGETDTQYF.

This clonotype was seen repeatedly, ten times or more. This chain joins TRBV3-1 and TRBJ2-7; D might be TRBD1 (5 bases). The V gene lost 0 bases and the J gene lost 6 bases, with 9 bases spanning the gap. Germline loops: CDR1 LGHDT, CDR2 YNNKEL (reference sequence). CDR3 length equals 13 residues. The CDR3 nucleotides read TGTGCCAGCAGCCAAGAGACAGCGCGCGAGCAGTACTTC. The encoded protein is CASSQETAREQYF.

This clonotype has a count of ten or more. The CDR3 loop reads CASRTVGSGRNEQYF. CDR3 DNA sequence: TGTGCCAGTAGGACCGTGGGTAGCGGGAGAAACGAGCAGTACTTC. The J gene is TRBJ2-7, the V gene TRBV19, with 9 bases matching TRBD2. Germline V CDR1 and CDR2: LNHDA, SQIVND (reference sequence). V dropped 6 bases and J dropped 5; count of bases not matched to a gene: 11. The CDR3 length is 15 residues.

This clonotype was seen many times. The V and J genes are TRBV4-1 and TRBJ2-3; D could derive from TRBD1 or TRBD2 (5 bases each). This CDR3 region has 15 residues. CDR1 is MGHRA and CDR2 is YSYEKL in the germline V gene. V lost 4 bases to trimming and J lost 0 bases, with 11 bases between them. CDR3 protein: CASSPWDLSTDTQYF. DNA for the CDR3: TGCGCCAGCAGCCCGTGGGACCTTAGCACAGATACGCAGTATTTT.

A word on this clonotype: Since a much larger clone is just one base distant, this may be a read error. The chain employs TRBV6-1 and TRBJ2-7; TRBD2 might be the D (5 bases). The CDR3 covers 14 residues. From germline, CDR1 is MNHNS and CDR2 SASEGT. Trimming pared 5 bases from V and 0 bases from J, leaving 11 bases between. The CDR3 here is CASSHLGSSYEQYF. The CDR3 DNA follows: TGTGCCAGCAGTCATCTGGGGAGCTCCTACGAGCAGTACTTC.

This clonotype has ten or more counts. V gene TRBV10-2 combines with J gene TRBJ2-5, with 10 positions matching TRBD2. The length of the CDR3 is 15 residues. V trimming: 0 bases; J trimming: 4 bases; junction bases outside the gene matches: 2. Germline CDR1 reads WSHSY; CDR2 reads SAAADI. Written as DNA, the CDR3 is TGCGCCAGCAGTGAGTCGCTAGCGGGAGTAGAGACCCAGTACTTC. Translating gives CASSESLAGVETQYF.

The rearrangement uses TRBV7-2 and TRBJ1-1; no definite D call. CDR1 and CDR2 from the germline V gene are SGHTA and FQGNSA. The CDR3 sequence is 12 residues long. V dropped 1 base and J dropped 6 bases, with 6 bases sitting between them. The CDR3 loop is CASSLVGAEAFF. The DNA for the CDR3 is TGTGCCAGCAGCTTAGTTGGTGCTGAAGCTTTCTTT.

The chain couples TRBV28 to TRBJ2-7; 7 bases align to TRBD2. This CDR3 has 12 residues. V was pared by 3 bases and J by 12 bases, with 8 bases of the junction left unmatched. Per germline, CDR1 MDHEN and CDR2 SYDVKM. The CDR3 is CASSFPGGSAYF. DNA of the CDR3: TGTGCCAGCAGTTTCCCCGGGGGGTCGGCGTACTTC.

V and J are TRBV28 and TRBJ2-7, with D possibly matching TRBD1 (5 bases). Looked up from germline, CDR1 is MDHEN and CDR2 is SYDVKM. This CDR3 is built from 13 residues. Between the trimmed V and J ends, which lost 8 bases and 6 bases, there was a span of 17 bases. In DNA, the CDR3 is TGTGCCAGCTCCTTAGGGGCCAGAGGCGAGCAGTACTTC. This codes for CASSLGARGEQYF.

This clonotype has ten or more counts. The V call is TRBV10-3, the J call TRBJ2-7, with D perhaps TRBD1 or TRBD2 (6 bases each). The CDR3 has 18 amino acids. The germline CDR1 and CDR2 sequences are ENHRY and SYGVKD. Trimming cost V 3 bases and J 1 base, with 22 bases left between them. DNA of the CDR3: TGTGCCATCAGTGACCTAAAAGTGGGGGGCCGCAATTCCTACGAGCAGTACTTC. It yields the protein CAISDLKVGGRNSYEQYF.

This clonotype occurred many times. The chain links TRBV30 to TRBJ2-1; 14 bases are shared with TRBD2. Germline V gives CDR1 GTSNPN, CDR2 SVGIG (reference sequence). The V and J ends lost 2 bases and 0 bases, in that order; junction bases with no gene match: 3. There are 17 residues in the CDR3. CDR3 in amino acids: CAWSSGLAGGSYNEQFF. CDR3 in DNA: TGTGCCTGGAGTTCAGGACTAGCGGGAGGCTCCTACAATGAGCAGTTCTTC.

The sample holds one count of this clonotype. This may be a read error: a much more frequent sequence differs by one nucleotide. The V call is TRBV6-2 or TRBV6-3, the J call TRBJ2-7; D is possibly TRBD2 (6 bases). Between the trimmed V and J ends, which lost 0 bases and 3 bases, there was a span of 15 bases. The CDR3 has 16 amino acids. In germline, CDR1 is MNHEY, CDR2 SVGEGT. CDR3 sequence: CASSYSKRVPFYEQYF. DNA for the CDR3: TGTGCCAGCAGTTACTCGAAGCGGGTGCCGTTCTACGAGCAGTACTTC.

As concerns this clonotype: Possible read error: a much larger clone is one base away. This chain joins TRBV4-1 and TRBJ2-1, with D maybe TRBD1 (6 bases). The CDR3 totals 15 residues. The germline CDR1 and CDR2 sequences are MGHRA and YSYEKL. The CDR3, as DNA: TGCGCCAGCAGCCAGGAGACAGGCTCCTACAATGGGCAGTTCTTC. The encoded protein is CASSQETGSYNGQFF.